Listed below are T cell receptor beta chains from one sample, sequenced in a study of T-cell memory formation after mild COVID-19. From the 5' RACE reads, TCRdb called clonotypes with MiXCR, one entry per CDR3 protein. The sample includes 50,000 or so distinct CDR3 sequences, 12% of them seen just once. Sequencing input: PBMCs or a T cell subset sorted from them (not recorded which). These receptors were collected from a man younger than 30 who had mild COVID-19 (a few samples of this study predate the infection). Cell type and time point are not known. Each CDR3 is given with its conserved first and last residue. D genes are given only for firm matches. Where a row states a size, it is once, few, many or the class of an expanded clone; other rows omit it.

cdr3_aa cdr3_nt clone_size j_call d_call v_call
CASRSRRGDEQFF TGTGCCAGCAGAAGCCGCAGGGGCGATGAGCAGTTCTTC . TRBJ2-1 . TRBV7-3
CSCRPTDTQYF TGCAGTTGCCGGCCGACAGATACGCAGTATTTT few TRBJ2-3 . TRBV20-1
CASSLNTNEKLFF TGTGCCAGCAGTTTAAACACTAATGAAAAACTGTTTTTT few TRBJ1-4 . TRBV12-3/TRBV12-4
CASSSHLTGYGYTF TGTGCCAGCAGTTCCCACTTAACAGGGTATGGCTACACCTTC . TRBJ1-2 . TRBV27
CASASPSDTQYF TGTGCCAGCGCCTCCCCTAGCGATACGCAGTATTTT . TRBJ2-3 . TRBV9
CASSQDRRTEAFF TGCGCCAGCAGCCAAGATCGTCGGACTGAAGCTTTCTTT many TRBJ1-1 . TRBV4-1
CATQKVRWGTDTQYF TGTGCCACCCAGAAGGTACGATGGGGCACAGATACGCAGTATTTT . TRBJ2-3 . TRBV3-1
CASSFPQGQETQYF TGTGCCAGCAGCTTCCCACAGGGGCAAGAGACCCAGTACTTC many TRBJ2-5 TRBD1 TRBV11-2
CASSYQVTGELFF TGTGCCAGCAGTTATCAGGTTACCGGGGAGCTGTTTTTT many TRBJ2-2 . TRBV6-5
CASSLGQAGPIEQFF TGTGCCAGCAGTTTAGGACAGGCTGGGCCAATTGAGCAGTTCTTC many TRBJ2-1 . TRBV12-3/TRBV12-4
CASSLGATSGGVGTQYF TGTGCCAGCAGCTTAGGGGCAACTAGCGGGGGAGTCGGGACGCAGTATTTT . TRBJ2-3 TRBD2 TRBV11-2
CASTRSPVETQYF TGTGCCAGCACCCGATCCCCGGTGGAGACCCAGTACTTC . TRBJ2-5 . TRBV7-2
CASSPDKDYGYTF TGTGCCAGCTCACCGGACAAAGATTATGGCTACACCTTC few TRBJ1-2 . TRBV18
CASSYRDRGETQYF TGTGCCAGCAGCTACCGGGACAGGGGAGAGACCCAGTACTTC many TRBJ2-5 TRBD1 TRBV4-2
CASSRRASLTDTQYF TGCGCCAGCAGCCGTAGGGCTAGTCTCACAGATACGCAGTATTTT . TRBJ2-3 . TRBV4-1
CASSRQGATYNEQFF TGTGCCAGCAGTCGACAGGGGGCCACCTACAATGAGCAGTTCTTC few TRBJ2-1 TRBD1 TRBV27
CASSLGATGSYEQYF TGTGCCAGCAGCCTAGGAGCGACGGGTTCCTACGAGCAGTACTTC . TRBJ2-7 . TRBV7-2
CASSYLGQGPRGEQFF TGTGCCAGCAGTTACCTGGGACAGGGGCCCCGAGGGGAGCAGTTCTTC few TRBJ2-1 TRBD1 TRBV6-2/TRBV6-3
CASSFGGLNGVEQFF TGCGCCAGCAGCTTCGGGGGTTTGAACGGGGTTGAGCAGTTCTTC many TRBJ2-1 . TRBV5-1
CASTQGLSEQFF TGTGCCAGTACACAGGGGCTGAGTGAGCAGTTCTTC . TRBJ2-1 TRBD1 TRBV19
CASSPPANSGNTIYF TGTGCCAGCTCACCACCGGCCAACTCTGGAAACACCATATATTTT few TRBJ1-3 . TRBV18
CASSPPSGSSTDTQYF TGTGCCAGCTCACCACCGTCAGGGTCTAGCACAGATACGCAGTATTTT . TRBJ2-3 . TRBV18
CASSLKMSYEQYF TGTGCCAGCAGCTTAAAAATGTCGTACGAGCAGTACTTC many TRBJ2-7 . TRBV7-6
CSAPPSSGGGDTQYF TGCAGTGCTCCCCCTTCTAGCGGGGGGGGAGATACGCAGTATTTT many TRBJ2-3 TRBD2 TRBV20-1
CASSQGWGQGTYEQYF TGTGCCAGCAGCCAAGGATGGGGACAGGGGACCTACGAGCAGTACTTC few TRBJ2-7 TRBD1 TRBV3-1
CAISEGAGQTEAFF TGTGCCATCAGTGAGGGGGCCGGGCAGACTGAAGCTTTCTTT . TRBJ1-1 . TRBV10-3
CASSLAGGITSGANVLTF TGTGCCAGCAGCTTAGCAGGCGGGATTACATCTGGGGCCAACGTCCTGACTTTC medium-sized TRBJ2-6 . TRBV7-6
CSASRSLWSYEQYF TGCAGTGCTAGCCGTAGCTTATGGTCCTACGAGCAGTACTTC . TRBJ2-7 . TRBV20-1
CASSSPAANEQFF TGTGCCAGCAGTTCCCCAGCGGCAAATGAGCAGTTCTTC few TRBJ2-1 . TRBV12-3/TRBV12-4
CASSPRGDGNYSPLHF TGTGCCAGCAGCCCAAGAGGGGACGGTAATTATTCACCCCTCCACTTT few TRBJ1-6 . TRBV27
CSARGQGAQPQHF TGCAGTGCTAGAGGACAGGGGGCCCAGCCCCAGCATTTT few TRBJ1-5 TRBD1 TRBV20-1
CASSHSTRYEADTQYF TGTGCCAGCAGCCATAGCACACGATATGAGGCAGATACGCAGTATTTT . TRBJ2-3 . TRBV7-6
CASSPGGARTDTQYF TGCGCCAGCAGTCCCGGGGGGGCGCGCACAGATACGCAGTATTTT few TRBJ2-3 TRBD2 TRBV10-1
CASSVRAGAVETQYF TGTGCCAGCAGCGTCCGGGCGGGGGCGGTTGAGACCCAGTACTTC few TRBJ2-5 . TRBV9
CASKFTGADNEQFF TGTGCCAGCAAATTTACGGGGGCCGACAATGAGCAGTTCTTC few TRBJ2-1 . TRBV6-6
CASSPGSQQETQYF TGCGCCAGCAGCCCCGGGAGCCAACAAGAGACCCAGTACTTC . TRBJ2-5 . TRBV5-1
CASSDSSGGAGGELFF TGTGCCAGCAGTGACTCTAGCGGGGGGGCCGGCGGGGAGCTGTTTTTT . TRBJ2-2 TRBD2 TRBV6-4
CASSPGIAEDTQYF TGCGCCAGCAGCCCTGGGATAGCGGAAGATACGCAGTATTTT many TRBJ2-3 . TRBV5-1
CASSSESPRGNSPLHF TGTGCCAGCAGCTCAGAGTCCCCCAGGGGGAATTCACCCCTCCACTTT . TRBJ1-6 TRBD1 TRBV4-2
CASSQVKGPSNQPQHF TGCGCCAGCAGCCAAGTGAAAGGGCCCAGCAATCAGCCCCAGCATTTT . TRBJ1-5 . TRBV4-1
CASSHGLGNQPQHF TGCGCCAGCAGCCACGGACTAGGGAATCAGCCCCAGCATTTT few TRBJ1-5 . TRBV4-3
CASSPGGRADEQFF TGTGCCAGCAGCCCCGGGGGCAGGGCGGATGAGCAGTTCTTC . TRBJ2-1 . TRBV7-3
CASSLTRDAYEQYF TGTGCCAGCAGCCTCACCCGGGACGCGTACGAGCAGTACTTC . TRBJ2-7 . TRBV7-2
CASRTMQGVYGYTF TGCGCCAGCAGAACCATGCAGGGCGTATATGGCTACACCTTC . TRBJ1-2 . TRBV4-1
CASRRDSYEQYF TGTGCCAGCAGGCGGGACTCCTACGAGCAGTACTTC many TRBJ2-7 . TRBV12-3/TRBV12-4
CASSFGPSEGTLHF TGTGCCAGCAGCTTTGGTCCAAGTGAGGGGACCCTCCACTTT few TRBJ1-6 . TRBV7-8
CASSYFRVDYGYTF TGTGCCAGCAGTTACTTCAGGGTAGATTATGGCTACACCTTC . TRBJ1-2 . TRBV6-6
CSGYQETQYF TGCAGTGGGTACCAAGAGACCCAGTACTTC few TRBJ2-5 . TRBV29-1
CASRTDLQGRKLFF TGTGCCAGCAGAACGGATTTGCAGGGGAGAAAACTGTTTTTT few TRBJ1-4 . TRBV7-2
CASSQGPGGRTGELFF TGTGCCAGCAGCCAAGGTCCAGGGGGCCGCACCGGGGAGCTGTTTTTT . TRBJ2-2 TRBD1 TRBV3-1
CASSEGLAGANTGELFF TGTGCCAGCAGCGAGGGACTAGCGGGGGCGAACACCGGGGAGCTGTTTTTT many TRBJ2-2 TRBD2 TRBV2